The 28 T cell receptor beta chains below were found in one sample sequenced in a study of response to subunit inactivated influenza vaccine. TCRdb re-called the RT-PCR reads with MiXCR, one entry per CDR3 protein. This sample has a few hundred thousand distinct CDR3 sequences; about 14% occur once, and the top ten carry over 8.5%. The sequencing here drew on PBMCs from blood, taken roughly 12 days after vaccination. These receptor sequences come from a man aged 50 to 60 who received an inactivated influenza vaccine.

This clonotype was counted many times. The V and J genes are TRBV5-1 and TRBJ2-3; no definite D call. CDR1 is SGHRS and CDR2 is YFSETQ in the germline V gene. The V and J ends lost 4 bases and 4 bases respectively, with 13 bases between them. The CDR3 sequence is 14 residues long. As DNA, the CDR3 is TGCGCCAGCAGCCAAGTCAGCCTGGCAGATACGCAGTATTTT. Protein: CASSQVSLADTQYF.

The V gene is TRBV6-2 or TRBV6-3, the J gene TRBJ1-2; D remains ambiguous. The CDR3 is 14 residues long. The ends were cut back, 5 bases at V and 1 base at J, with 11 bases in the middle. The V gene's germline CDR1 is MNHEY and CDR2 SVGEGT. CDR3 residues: CASSNGPSNYGYTF. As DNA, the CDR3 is TGTGCCAGCAGTAACGGGCCGAGTAACTATGGCTACACCTTC.

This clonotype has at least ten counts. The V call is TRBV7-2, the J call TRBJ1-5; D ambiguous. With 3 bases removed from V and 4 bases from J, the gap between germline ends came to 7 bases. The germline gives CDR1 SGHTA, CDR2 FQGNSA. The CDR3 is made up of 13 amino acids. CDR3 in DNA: TGTGCCAGCAGCTTTACGGCTAATCAGCCCCAGCATTTT. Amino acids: CASSFTANQPQHF. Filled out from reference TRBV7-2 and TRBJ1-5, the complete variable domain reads GAGVSQSPSNKVTEKGKDVELRCDPISGHTALYWYRQSLGQGLEFLIYFQGNSAPDKSGLPSDRFSAERTGGSVSTLTIQRTQQEDSAVYLCASSFTANQPQHFGDGTRLSIL.

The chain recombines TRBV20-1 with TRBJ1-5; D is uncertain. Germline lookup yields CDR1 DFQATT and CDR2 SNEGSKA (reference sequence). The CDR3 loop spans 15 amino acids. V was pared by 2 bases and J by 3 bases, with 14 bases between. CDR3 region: CSARHSTEYNQPQHF. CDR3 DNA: TGCAGTGCTAGACATTCTACAGAGTACAATCAGCCCCAGCATTTT.

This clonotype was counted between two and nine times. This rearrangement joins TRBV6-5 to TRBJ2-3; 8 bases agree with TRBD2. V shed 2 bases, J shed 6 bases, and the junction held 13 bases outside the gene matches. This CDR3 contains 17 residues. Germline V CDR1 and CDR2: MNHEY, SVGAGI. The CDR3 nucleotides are TGTGCCAGCAGTTACGGAGTAGCGGGAAGTCTTAAGGATACGCAGTATTTT. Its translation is CASSYGVAGSLKDTQYF.

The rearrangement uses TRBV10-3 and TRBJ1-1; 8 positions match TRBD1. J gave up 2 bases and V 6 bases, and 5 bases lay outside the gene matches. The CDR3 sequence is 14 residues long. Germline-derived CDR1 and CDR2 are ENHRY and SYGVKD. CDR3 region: CAIRTGASNTEAFF. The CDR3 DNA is TGTGCCATCAGGACAGGGGCTTCTAACACTGAAGCTTTCTTT.

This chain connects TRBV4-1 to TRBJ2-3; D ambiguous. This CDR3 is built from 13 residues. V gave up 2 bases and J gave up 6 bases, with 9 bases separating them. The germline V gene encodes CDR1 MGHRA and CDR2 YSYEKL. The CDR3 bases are TGCGCCAGCAGCCAAACCCTTGCCGATACGCAGTATTTT. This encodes CASSQTLADTQYF.

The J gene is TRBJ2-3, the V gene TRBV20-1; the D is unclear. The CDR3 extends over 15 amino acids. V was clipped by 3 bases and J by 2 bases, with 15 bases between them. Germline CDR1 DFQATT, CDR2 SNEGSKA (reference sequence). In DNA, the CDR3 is TGCAGTGCTAGCGCGTCCGGGTCATTCACAGATACGCAGTATTTT. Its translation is CSASASGSFTDTQYF.

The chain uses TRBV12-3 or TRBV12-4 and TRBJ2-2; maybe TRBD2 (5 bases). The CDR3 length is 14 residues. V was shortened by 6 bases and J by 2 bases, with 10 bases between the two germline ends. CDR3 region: CASRPSPNTGELFF. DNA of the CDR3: TGTGCCAGCAGACCTAGCCCCAACACCGGGGAGCTGTTTTTT.

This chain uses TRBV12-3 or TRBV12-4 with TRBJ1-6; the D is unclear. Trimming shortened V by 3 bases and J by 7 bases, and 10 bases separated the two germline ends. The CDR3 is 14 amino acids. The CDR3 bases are TGTGCCAGCAGTTTCGTCCGGGGAAATTCACCCCTCCACTTT. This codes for CASSFVRGNSPLHF.

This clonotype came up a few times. This CDR3 is CASSSGGIGNTIYF. The CDR3 DNA reads TGTGCCAGCAGCTCGGGGGGCATTGGAAACACCATATATTTT. The gene calls are TRBV7-2 and TRBJ1-3; weak D call: TRBD1 (6 bases). This CDR3 comprises 14 residues. V was cut by 4 bases and J by 3 bases, with 10 bases left in between. The germline gives CDR1 SGHTA, CDR2 FQGNSA.

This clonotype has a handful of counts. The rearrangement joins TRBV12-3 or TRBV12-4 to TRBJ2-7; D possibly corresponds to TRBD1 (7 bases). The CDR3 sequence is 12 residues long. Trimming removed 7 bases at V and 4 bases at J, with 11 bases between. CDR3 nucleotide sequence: TGTGCCAGCACCCCAGGGGGGTACGAGCAGTACTTC. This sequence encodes CASTPGGYEQYF.

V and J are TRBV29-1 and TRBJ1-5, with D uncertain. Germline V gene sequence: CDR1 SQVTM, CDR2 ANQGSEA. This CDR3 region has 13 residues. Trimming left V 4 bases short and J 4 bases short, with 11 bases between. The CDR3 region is CSVGFGFNQPQHF. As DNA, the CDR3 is TGCAGCGTTGGTTTCGGATTTAATCAGCCCCAGCATTTT. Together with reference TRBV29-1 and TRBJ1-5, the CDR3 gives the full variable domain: SAVISQKPSRDICQRGTSLTIQCQVDSQVTMMFWYRQQPGQSLTLIATANQGSEATYESGFVIDKFPISRPNLTFSTLTVSNMSPEDSSIYLCSVGFGFNQPQHFGDGTRLSIL.

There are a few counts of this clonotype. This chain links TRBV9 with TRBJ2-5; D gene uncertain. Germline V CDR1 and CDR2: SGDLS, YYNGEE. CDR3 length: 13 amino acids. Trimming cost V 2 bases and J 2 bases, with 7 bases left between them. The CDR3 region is CASSVADQETQYF. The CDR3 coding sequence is TGTGCCAGCAGCGTTGCGGATCAAGAGACCCAGTACTTC.

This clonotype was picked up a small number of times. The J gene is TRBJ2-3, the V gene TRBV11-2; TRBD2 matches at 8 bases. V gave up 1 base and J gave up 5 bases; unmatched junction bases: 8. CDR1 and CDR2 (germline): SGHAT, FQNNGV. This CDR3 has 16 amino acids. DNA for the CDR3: TGTGCCAGCAGCTTAGGTTACGGGAGGGGGGGAGATACGCAGTATTTT. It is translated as CASSLGYGRGGDTQYF.

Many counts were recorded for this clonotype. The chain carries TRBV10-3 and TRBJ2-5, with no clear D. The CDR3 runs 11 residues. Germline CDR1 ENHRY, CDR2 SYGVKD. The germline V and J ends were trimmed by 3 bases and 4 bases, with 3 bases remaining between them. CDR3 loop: CAISERETQYF. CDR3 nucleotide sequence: TGTGCCATCAGTGAAAGAGAGACCCAGTACTTC.

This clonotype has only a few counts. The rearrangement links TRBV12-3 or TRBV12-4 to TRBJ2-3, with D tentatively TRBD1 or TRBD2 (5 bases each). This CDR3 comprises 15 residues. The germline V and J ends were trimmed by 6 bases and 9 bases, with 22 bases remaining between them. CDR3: CASSQHPRGEDTQYF. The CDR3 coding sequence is TGTGCCAGCAGCCAACACCCCCGGGGCGAAGACACGCAGTATTTT.

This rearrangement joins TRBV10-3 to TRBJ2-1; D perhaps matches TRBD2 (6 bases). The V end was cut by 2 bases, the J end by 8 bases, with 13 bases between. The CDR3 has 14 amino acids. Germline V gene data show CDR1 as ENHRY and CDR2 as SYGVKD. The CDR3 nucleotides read TGTGCCATCAGTGAGCGGGGGTCGGGCGATGAGCAGTTCTTC. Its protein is CAISERGSGDEQFF.

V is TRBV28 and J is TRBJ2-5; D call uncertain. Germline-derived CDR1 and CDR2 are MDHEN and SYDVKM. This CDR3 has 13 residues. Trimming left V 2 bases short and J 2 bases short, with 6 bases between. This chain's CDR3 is CASSLQAQETQYF. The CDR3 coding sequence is TGTGCCAGCAGTTTACAGGCGCAAGAGACCCAGTACTTC.

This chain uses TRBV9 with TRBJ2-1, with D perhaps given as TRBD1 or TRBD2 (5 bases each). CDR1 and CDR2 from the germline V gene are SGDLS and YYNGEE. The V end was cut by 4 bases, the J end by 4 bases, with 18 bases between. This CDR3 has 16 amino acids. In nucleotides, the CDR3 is TGTGCCAGCAGCCCAAGGGTGGTCTGGGGGTACAATGAGCAGTTCTTC. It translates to CASSPRVVWGYNEQFF. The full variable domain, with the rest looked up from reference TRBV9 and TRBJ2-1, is DSGVTQTPKHLITATGQRVTLRCSPRSGDLSVYWYQQSLDQGLQFLIQYYNGEERAKGNILERFSAQQFPDLHSELNLSSLELGDSALYFCASSPRVVWGYNEQFFGPGTRLTVL.

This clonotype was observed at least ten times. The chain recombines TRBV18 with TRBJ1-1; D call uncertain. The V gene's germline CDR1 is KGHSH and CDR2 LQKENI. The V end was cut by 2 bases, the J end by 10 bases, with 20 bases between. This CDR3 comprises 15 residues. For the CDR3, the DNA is TGTGCCAGCTCACCAATCGGGCAGAACGAACGACCAGCTTTCTTT. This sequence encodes CASSPIGQNERPAFF. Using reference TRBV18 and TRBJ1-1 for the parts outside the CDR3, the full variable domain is NAGVMQNPRHLVRRRGQEARLRCSPMKGHSHVYWYRQLPEEGLKFMVYLQKENIIDESGMPKERFSAEFPKEGPSILRIQQVVRGDSAAYFCASSPIGQNERPAFFGQGTRLTVV.

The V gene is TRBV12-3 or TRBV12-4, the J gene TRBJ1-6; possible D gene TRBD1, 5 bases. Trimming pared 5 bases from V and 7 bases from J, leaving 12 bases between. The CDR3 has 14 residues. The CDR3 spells CASSRGTVNSPLHF. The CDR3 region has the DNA TGTGCCAGCAGTAGAGGGACGGTCAATTCACCCCTCCACTTT.

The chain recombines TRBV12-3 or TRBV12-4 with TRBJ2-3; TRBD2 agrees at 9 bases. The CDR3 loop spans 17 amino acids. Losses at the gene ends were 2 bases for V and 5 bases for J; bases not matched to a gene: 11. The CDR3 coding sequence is TGTGCCAGCAGTTTATGGGCGGCTAGCGGGGAAGAAGATACGCAGTATTTT. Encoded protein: CASSLWAASGEEDTQYF.

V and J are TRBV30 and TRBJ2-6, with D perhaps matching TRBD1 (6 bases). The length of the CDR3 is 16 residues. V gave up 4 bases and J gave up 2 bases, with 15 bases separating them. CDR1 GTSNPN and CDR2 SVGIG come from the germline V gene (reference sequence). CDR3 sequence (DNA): TGTGCCTGGAATGCTCAGGCAGGGGCTGGGGCCAACGTCCTGACTTTC. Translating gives CAWNAQAGAGANVLTF.

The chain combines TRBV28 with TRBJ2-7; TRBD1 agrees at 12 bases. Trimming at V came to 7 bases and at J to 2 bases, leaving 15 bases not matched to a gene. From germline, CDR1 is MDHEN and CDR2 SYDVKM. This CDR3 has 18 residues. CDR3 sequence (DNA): TGTGCCAGCACCTACCCGGGACAGGGGGCGCGAGGAGCCTACGAGCAGTACTTC. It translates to CASTYPGQGARGAYEQYF. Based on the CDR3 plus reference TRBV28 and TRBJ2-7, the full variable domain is DVKVTQSSRYLVKRTGEKVFLECVQDMDHENMFWYRQDPGLGLRLIYFSYDVKMKEKGDIPEGYSVSREKKERFSLILESASTNQTSMYLCASTYPGQGARGAYEQYFGPGTRLTVT.

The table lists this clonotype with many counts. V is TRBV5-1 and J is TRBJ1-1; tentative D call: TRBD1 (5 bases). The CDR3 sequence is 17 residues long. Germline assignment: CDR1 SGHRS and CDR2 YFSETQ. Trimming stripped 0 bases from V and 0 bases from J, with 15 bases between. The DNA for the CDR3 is TGCGCCAGCAGCTTGGATGGGAAGGGACCCATGAACACTGAAGCTTTCTTT. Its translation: CASSLDGKGPMNTEAFF. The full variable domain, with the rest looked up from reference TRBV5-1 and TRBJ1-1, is KAGVTQTPRYLIKTRGQQVTLSCSPISGHRSVSWYQQTPGQGLQFLFEYFSETQRNKGNFPGRFSGRQFSNSRSEMNVSTLELGDSALYLCASSLDGKGPMNTEAFFGQGTRLTVV.

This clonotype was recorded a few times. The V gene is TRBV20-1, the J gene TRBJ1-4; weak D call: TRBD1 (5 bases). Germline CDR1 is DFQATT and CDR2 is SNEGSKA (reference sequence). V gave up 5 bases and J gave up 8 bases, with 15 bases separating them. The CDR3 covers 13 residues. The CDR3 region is CSAQPGGGEKLFF. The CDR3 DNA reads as TGCAGTGCTCAGCCGGGCGGGGGAGAAAAACTGTTTTTT.

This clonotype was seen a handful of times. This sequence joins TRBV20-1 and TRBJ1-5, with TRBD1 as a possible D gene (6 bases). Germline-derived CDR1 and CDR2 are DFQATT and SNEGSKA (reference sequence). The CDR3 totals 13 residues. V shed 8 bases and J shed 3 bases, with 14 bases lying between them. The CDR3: CSFQTGANQPQHF. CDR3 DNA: TGCAGTTTCCAGACAGGCGCCAATCAGCCCCAGCATTTT.